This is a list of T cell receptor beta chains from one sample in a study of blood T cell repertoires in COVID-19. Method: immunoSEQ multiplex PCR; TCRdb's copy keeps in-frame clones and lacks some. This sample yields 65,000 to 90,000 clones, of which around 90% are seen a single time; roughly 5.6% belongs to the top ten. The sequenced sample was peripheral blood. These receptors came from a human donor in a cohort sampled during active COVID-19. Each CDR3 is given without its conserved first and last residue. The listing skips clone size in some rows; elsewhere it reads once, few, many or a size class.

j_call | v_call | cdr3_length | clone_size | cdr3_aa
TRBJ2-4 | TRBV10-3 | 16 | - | AISERREQLRDKNIQY
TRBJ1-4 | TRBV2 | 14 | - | ASRTGDGFYSEKLF
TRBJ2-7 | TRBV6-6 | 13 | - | ASSYSGTEDYEQY
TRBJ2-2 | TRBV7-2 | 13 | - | ASSPSGGDTGELF
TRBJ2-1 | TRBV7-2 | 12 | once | ASSSRWGGNEQF
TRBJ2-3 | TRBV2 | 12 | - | ASIAGGSTDTQY
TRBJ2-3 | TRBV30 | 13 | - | AWNRGAGAQDTQY
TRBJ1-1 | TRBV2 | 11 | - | ASRPNGNTEAF
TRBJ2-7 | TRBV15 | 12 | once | ATSRDSRQGEQY
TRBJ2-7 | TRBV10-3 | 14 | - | AISESKGGRYDEQY
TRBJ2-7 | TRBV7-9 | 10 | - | ASSFNMAEQY
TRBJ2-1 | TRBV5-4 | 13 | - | ASTLGGLGPNEQF
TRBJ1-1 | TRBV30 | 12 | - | AWSKDSWSTEAF
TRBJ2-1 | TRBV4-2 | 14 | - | ASSQGEGLAGDEQF
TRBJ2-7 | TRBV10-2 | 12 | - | ASSGPRTNYEQY
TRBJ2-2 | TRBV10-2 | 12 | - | ASSEQGGPGELF
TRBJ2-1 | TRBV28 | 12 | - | ASSLGGSYNEQF
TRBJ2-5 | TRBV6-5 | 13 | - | ASSPPGQGGETQY
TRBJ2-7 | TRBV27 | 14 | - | ASRDIYPEQGFEQY
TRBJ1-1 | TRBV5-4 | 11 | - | ASSPPGVTEAF
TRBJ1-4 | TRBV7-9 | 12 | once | ASSLGRGDEKLF
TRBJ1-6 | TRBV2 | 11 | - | ASKEGNNSPLH
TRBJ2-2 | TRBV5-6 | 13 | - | ASSIVDSDTGELF
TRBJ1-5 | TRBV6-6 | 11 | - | ASSPQGEQPQH
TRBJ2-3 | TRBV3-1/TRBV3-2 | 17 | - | ASSQDPPTSGMGVDTQY
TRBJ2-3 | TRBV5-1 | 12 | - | ASSLPGSTDTQY
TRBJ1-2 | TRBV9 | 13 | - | ASSDGQDYNYGYT
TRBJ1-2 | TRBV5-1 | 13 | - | ASSWTGRGGYGYT
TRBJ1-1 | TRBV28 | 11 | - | ASSPGQNTEAF
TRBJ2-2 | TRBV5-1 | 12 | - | ASARQQSTGELF
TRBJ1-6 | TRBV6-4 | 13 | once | ASSAAGQYNSPLH